A selection of T cell receptor beta chains follows, all from one sample in a study of Graves' ophthalmopathy and Graves' hyperthyroidism. Via MiXCR, TCRdb re-called the multiplex PCR reads, giving one row per CDR3 protein. The table has a few hundred thousand distinct CDR3 sequences, under 45% seen once. Source material: peripheral blood or thyroid tissue (not recorded which). The receptors derive from an adult man with Graves' hyperthyroidism. Each CDR3 is given with its conserved first and last residue. D genes are given only for firm matches. Clone size is given for some rows only: seen once, a few or many times, or a class if the clone is expanded.

d_call: TRBD1; j_call: TRBJ2-7; v_call: TRBV19; clone_size: once; cdr3_aa: CASSTGTGGYNEQYF; cdr3_nt: TGTGCCAGTAGTACAGGGACAGGGGGCTACAATGAGCAGTACTTC
d_call: TRBD1; j_call: TRBJ2-2; v_call: TRBV2; clone_size: .; cdr3_aa: CASRDRGLFF; cdr3_nt: TGTGCCAGCAGGGACAGGGGGCTGTTTTTT
d_call: TRBD1; j_call: TRBJ1-2; v_call: TRBV10-3; clone_size: many; cdr3_aa: CATPGTGDGYTF; cdr3_nt: TGTGCCACGCCCGGGACAGGGGATGGCTACACCTTC
d_call: .; j_call: TRBJ1-3; v_call: TRBV29-1; clone_size: .; cdr3_aa: CSPAPWRGGNTIYF; cdr3_nt: TGCAGCCCTGCCCCGTGGAGAGGAGGAAACACCATATATTTT
d_call: TRBD1; j_call: TRBJ1-1; v_call: TRBV2; clone_size: .; cdr3_aa: CASSDWTGQSAEAFF; cdr3_nt: TGTGCCAGCAGTGATTGGACAGGGCAGTCCGCTGAAGCTTTCTTT
d_call: TRBD1; j_call: TRBJ1-5; v_call: TRBV10-3; clone_size: .; cdr3_aa: CAISWDRGQPQHF; cdr3_nt: TGTGCCATCAGTTGGGACAGGGGCCAGCCCCAGCATTTT
d_call: TRBD1; j_call: TRBJ2-7; v_call: TRBV13; clone_size: few; cdr3_aa: CASSLLGQGAEEQYF; cdr3_nt: TGTGCCAGCAGCTTACTCGGACAGGGGGCTGAAGAGCAGTACTTC
d_call: .; j_call: TRBJ2-2; v_call: TRBV7-9; clone_size: .; cdr3_aa: CASSSRLRVSSGELFF; cdr3_nt: TGTGCCAGCAGCTCCCGGCTGAGGGTCTCGTCCGGGGAGCTGTTTTTT
d_call: .; j_call: TRBJ1-2; v_call: TRBV6-1; clone_size: few; cdr3_aa: CASSEFRGSHYGYTF; cdr3_nt: TGTGCCAGCAGTGAATTTAGGGGGAGTCACTATGGCTACACCTTC
d_call: .; j_call: TRBJ2-7; v_call: TRBV12-3/TRBV12-4; clone_size: .; cdr3_aa: CASSPDTNPEQYF; cdr3_nt: TGTGCCAGCAGTCCTGACACAAACCCTGAGCAGTACTTC
d_call: TRBD1; j_call: TRBJ1-5; v_call: TRBV2; clone_size: .; cdr3_aa: CASSRIGQGIMSQHF; cdr3_nt: TGTGCCAGCAGCCGAATTGGACAGGGCATCATGTCCCAGCATTTT